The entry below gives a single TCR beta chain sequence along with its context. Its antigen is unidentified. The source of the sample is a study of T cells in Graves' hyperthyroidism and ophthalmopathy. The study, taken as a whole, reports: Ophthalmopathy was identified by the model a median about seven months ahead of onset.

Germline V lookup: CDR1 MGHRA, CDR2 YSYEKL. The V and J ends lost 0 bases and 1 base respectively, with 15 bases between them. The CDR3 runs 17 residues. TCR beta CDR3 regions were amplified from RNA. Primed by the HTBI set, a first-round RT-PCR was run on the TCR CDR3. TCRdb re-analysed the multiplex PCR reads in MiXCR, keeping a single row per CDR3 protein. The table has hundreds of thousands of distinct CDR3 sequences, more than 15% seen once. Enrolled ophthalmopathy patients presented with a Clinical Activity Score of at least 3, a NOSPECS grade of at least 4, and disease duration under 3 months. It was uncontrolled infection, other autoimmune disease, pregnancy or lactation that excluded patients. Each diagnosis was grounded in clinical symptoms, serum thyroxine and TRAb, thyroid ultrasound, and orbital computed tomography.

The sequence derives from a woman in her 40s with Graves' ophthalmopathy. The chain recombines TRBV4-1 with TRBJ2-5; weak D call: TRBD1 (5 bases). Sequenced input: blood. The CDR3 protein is CASSQDRKTDRQETQYF. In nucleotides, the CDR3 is TGCGCCAGCAGCCAAGATCGGAAGACAGACCGCCAAGAGACCCAGTACTTC.